This T cell receptor (beta chain) stems from a study of early stage breast cancer tumors listed by TCRdb under 2017. At the level of the whole study: Of the roughly 17 invasive breast tumors, around twelve were found to be estrogen receptor-positive, progesterone receptor-positive and HER2-negative. On average, each sample got about 10-fold read coverage. Of the approximately 12 ER+/PR+/HER2- tumors, eight were classified as invasive ductal carcinomas and four as invasive lobular carcinomas. A total of 2 million to 3 million templates, representing approximately 1,100,000 unique clonotypes, were detected across all samples.

From a lookup of the germline V gene, CDR1 and CDR2 are SGHTA and FQGNSA. Inclusive of the bounding cysteine and phenylalanine, the CDR3 is 16 residues long. The kept DNA is CDR3 alone, 48 bases in frame from the first base. V and J lose 0 bases and 1 base, and a span of 13 bases separates them. Two independent genomic DNA replicates were amplified for each sample, with 0.5 ug used for blood and about 1.5 ug for tumor or normal breast. Following the manufacturer's instructions, the ImmunoSeq Intro kit was used to carry out TCRB sequencing on genomic DNA. Multiplex PCR was run for around 28 cycles using proprietary primers and spike-in control sequences for absolute quantification. An 87-bp fragment spanning the CDR3 and flanking V and J genes was sequenced with single-end 150-bp reads. Seven samples, each with two replicates, were multiplexed per lane of an Illumina MiSeq using version 3.0 chemistry. The study's processing was this. The vendor's proprietary pipeline processed the raw data and merged both replicates into a single result for each sample. Productive rearrangements sharing the V-gene family, CDR3 amino acid sequence and J-gene segment were defined as clonotypes. Clonality was computed as 1 minus the normalized Shannon entropy (Pielou evenness) of TCRB abundances. T cell density was estimated as total templates divided by the number of input cells, with the number of input cells inferred from the DNA input amount. Recon was used with default parameters to estimate total repertoire diversity and clonality. Tumor-enriched clonotypes were defined as having over 0.1% abundance in tumor and at least 32-fold higher abundance than in normal breast. TCRdb mirrors the immuneACCESS table, restricted to in-frame sequences. Some clones are absent from its copies; in checked studies, under half trace to an unresolved V gene, and the reason for the others is unknown. The V and J calls and clone size come from that table; D and trimming were worked out from the DNA. This sample gives around 40,000 clones in total; less than 80% of them show up just once. The ten largest clones represent about 6.8% of the sample.

Comment on this clone: The clone's antigen remains unknown. Per-base qualities were not stored, and no clone one base away is much larger.

The study profiled bulk TCR beta-chain repertoires in matched peripheral blood, tumor and adjacent normal breast tissue taken from approximately 15 patients with early-stage breast cancer. Before surgery, roughly 5-11 mL of whole blood was collected into EDTA tubes and then processed within 2 hours. Ficoll-Paque centrifugation in SepMate-50 tubes was used to isolate peripheral blood mononuclear cells. PBMCs were cryopreserved in aliquots of about 1.7 to 4.5 million cells in 90% FBS with about 10% DMSO and kept in liquid nitrogen. The Qiagen AllPrep DNA/RNA Mini kit was used to extract genomic DNA. Overall results and qualifications from the work: Enriched TCRB sequences shared across patients were mostly commonly generated sequences, unlikely to play an important role in the tumor microenvironment. The small cohort size prevented analysis by tumor subtype. Tumors showed approximately 2.4-fold higher T cell density and higher clonality than adjacent normal breast tissue. Repertoires from blood resembled normal breast more closely than tumor, and using blood as a reference for each tissue separated tumor from normal in about 90% of the 16 patients. Chain pairing and functional markers such as CD4, CD8 and FOXP3 were not captured by bulk genomic DNA sequencing of unsorted cells.

The sequence was obtained from a person between 55 and 70 years old with breast cancer. The material sequenced was blood. The chain uses TRBV7-2 and TRBJ2-7; the D segment could be TRBD1, given 5 matching bases. In nucleotide form, the sequence is TGTGCCAGCAGCTTAGCGGTGACAGTGCTGTCCTACGAGCAGTACTTC. Its protein is CASSLAVTVLSYEQYF.